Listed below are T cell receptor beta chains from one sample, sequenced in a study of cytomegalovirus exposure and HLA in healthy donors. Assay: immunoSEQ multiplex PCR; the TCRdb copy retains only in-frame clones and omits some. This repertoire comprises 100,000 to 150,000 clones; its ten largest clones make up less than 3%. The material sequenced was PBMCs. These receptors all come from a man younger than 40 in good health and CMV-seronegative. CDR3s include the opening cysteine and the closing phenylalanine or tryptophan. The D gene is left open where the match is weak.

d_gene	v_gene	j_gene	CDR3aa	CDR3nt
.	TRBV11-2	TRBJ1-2	CASSLGVGLPGGYGYTF	TGTGCCAGCAGCCTCGGGGTTGGGCTCCCCGGGGGCTATGGCTACACCTTC
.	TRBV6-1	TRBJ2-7	CASSENEAYEQYF	TGTGCCAGCAGTGAGAATGAAGCTTACGAGCAGTACTTC
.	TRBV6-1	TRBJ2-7	CASRGTASYEQYF	TGTGCCAGCCGGGGGACAGCCTCCTACGAGCAGTACTTC
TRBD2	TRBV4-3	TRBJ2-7	CASSQAIAGGSYEQYF	TGCGCCAGCAGCCAAGCCATAGCGGGGGGATCCTACGAGCAGTACTTC
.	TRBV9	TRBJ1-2	CASSAYAYGYTF	TGTGCCAGCAGCGCCTACGCCTATGGCTACACCTTC
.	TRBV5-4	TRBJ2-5	CASSLRSLQETQYF	TGTGCCAGCAGCTTACGGTCGCTACAAGAGACCCAGTACTTC
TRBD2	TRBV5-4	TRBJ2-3	CASQSGGRSRTDTQYF	TGTGCCAGCCAATCAGGCGGGAGAAGTCGCACAGATACGCAGTATTTT
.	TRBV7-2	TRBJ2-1	CASSLYGGEQFF	TGTGCCAGCAGCTTATACGGGGGAGAGCAGTTCTTC
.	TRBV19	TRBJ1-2	CASSPARDSGSGYTF	TGTGCCAGTAGTCCCGCCCGGGACTCCGGGAGTGGCTACACCTTC
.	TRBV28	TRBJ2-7	CASSSRRVEQYF	TGTGCCAGCAGTTCTCGCAGGGTCGAGCAGTACTTC
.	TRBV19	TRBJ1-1	CASSIQGNTEAFF	TGTGCCAGTAGTATACAGGGGAACACTGAAGCTTTCTTT
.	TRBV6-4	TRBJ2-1	CASSDSVGGVEQFF	TGTGCCAGCAGTGACTCGGTTGGAGGGGTTGAGCAGTTCTTC
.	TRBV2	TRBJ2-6	CASLTGANVLTF	TGTGCCAGCTTGACAGGGGCCAACGTCCTGACTTTC
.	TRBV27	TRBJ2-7	CASSRTEGEQYF	TGTGCCAGCAGTAGGACGGAGGGGGAGCAGTACTTC
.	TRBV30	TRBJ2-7	CAWSSGASYEQYF	TGTGCCTGGAGTTCAGGGGCCTCCTACGAGCAGTACTTC
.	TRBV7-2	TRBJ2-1	CASSLRLEEQFF	TGTGCCAGCAGCTTACGACTGGAGGAGCAGTTCTTC
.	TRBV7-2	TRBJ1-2	CASSRSRTETNYGYTF	TGTGCCAGCAGCCGAAGTCGTACAGAAACTAACTATGGCTACACCTTC
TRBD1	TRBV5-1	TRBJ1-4	CASSEGQNEKLFF	TGCGCCAGCAGCGAGGGACAGAATGAAAAACTGTTTTTT
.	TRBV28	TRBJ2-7	CASSLFQGPYEQYF	TGTGCCAGCAGTTTATTTCAGGGTCCCTACGAGCAGTACTTC
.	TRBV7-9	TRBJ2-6	CASSPWGDESGANVLTF	TGTGCCAGCAGCCCTTGGGGAGACGAGTCTGGGGCCAACGTCCTGACTTTC
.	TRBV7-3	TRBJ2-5	CASSSFSDETQYF	TGTGCCAGCAGCTCTTTTAGCGACGAGACCCAGTACTTC
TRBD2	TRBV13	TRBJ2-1	CASSSRTSGGYNEQFF	TGTGCCAGCAGCTCCCGGACTAGCGGGGGGTACAATGAGCAGTTCTTC
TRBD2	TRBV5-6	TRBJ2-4	CASSLAPTSGKGAKNIQYF	TGTGCCAGCAGCTTGGCCCCGACTAGCGGGAAAGGGGCCAAAAACATTCAGTACTTC
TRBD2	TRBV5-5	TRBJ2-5	CASSLKGTSDQETQYF	TGTGCCAGCAGCTTGAAGGGGACTAGCGACCAAGAGACCCAGTACTTC
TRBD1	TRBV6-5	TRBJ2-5	CASRGQATGSETQYF	TGTGCCAGCAGGGGACAGGCGACGGGGTCAGAGACCCAGTACTTC
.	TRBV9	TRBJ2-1	CASSVERDSANEQFF	TGTGCCAGCAGCGTAGAGCGTGATTCGGCCAATGAGCAGTTCTTC
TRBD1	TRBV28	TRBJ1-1	CASRLGTGHTEAFF	TGTGCCAGCAGACTCGGGACAGGTCACACTGAAGCTTTCTTT
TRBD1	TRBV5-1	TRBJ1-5	CASSPGQGDHQPQHF	TGCGCCAGCAGCCCCGGCCAGGGGGATCATCAGCCCCAGCATTTT
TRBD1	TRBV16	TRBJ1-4	CASSQSVRTGSREKLFF	TGTGCCAGCAGCCAATCTGTAAGGACAGGGTCTCGGGAAAAACTGTTTTTT
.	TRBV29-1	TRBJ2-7	CSVGEFRGEQYF	TGCAGCGTTGGGGAGTTCCGGGGGGAGCAGTACTTC
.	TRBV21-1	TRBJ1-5	CASSKGSQGGFNRSQHF	TGTGCCAGCAGCAAAGGAAGTCAAGGGGGCTTCAATAGGTCCCAGCATTTT
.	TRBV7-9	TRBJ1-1	CASSLIMTGLNTEAFF	TGTGCCAGCAGCTTAATAATGACAGGTTTGAACACTGAAGCTTTCTTT
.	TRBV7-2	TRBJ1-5	CASSLASVEGQPQHF	TGTGCCAGCAGCTTAGCGTCCGTGGAGGGCCAGCCCCAGCATTTT
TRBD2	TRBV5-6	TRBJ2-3	CASSRGGLDISTDTQYF	TGTGCCAGCAGCCGAGGGGGACTAGATATTAGCACAGATACGCAGTATTTT
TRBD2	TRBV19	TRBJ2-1	CASSRTSVTYNEQFF	TGTGCCAGTAGTAGGACTAGCGTAACCTACAATGAGCAGTTCTTC
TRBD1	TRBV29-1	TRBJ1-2	CSVVGTGGEGYTF	TGCAGCGTTGTGGGGACAGGGGGTGAAGGCTACACCTTC
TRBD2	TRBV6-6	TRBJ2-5	CASSYDAGGPEETQYF	TGTGCCAGCAGTTACGACGCGGGAGGGCCGGAGGAGACCCAGTACTTC
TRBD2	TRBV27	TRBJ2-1	CASSVALASGRNEQFF	TGTGCCAGCAGTGTGGCATTGGCTAGCGGCCGCAATGAGCAGTTCTTC
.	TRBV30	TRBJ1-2	CAWSGQAYGYTF	TGTGCCTGGAGTGGGCAGGCCTATGGCTACACCTTC
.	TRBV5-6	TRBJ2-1	CASSSQSGEQFF	TGTGCCAGCAGCTCTCAGTCCGGGGAGCAGTTCTTC
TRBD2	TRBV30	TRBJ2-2	CAWRLGEGPGELFF	TGTGCCTGGAGACTGGGGGAGGGCCCCGGGGAGCTGTTTTTT
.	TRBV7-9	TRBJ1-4	CASSPPLRGEKLFF	TGTGCCAGCAGCCCCCCCCTTCGGGGTGAAAAACTGTTTTTT
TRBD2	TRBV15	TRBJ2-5	CATSRPGLAGDGTQYF	TGTGCCACCAGCAGACCCGGTCTAGCGGGAGATGGGACCCAGTACTTC
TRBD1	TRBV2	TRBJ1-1	CASSEDRGRGTEAFF	TGTGCCAGCAGTGAAGACAGGGGGCGAGGCACTGAAGCTTTCTTT
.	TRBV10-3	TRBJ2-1	CAIKGGGAYNEQFF	TGTGCCATCAAAGGCGGGGGCGCCTACAATGAGCAGTTCTTC
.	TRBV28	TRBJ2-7	CASRDQTTSYEQYF	TGTGCCAGCCGTGATCAAACAACCTCCTACGAGCAGTACTTC
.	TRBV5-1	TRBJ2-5	CASSAGHSYQETQYF	TGCGCCAGCAGCGCAGGACACTCGTACCAAGAGACCCAGTACTTC
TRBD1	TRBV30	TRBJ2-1	CAWRPGGYNEQFF	TGTGCCTGGAGGCCAGGGGGTTACAATGAGCAGTTCTTC
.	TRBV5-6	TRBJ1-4	CASSLRGPNEKLFF	TGTGCCAGCAGCTTAAGAGGGCCTAATGAAAAACTGTTTTTT
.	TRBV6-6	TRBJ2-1	CASSYPTGVPYNEQFF	TGTGCCAGCAGTTACCCTACCGGGGTCCCCTACAATGAGCAGTTCTTC
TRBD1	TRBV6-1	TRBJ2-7	CASSFTGTERYEQYF	TGTGCCAGCAGTTTTACCGGGACAGAACGCTACGAGCAGTACTTC